This entry lists 23 T cell receptor beta chains sequenced from one sample in a study of response to subunit inactivated influenza vaccine. TCRdb reanalysed the RT-PCR reads using MiXCR and keeps one entry per CDR3 protein. The sample holds 600,000 to 700,000 distinct CDR3 sequences, 11% to 15% seen once. The material was PBMCs from blood, obtained approximately 15 days before vaccination. These receptors were collected from a man aged 50 or older who received an inactivated influenza vaccine.

The chain is built from TRBV12-3 or TRBV12-4 and TRBJ2-1; D is possibly TRBD2 (6 bases). The CDR3 runs 14 residues. V shed 1 base and J shed 6 bases, with 10 bases lying between them. CDR3 protein: CASSLGGVANEQFF. In DNA form, the CDR3 reads TGTGCCAGCAGTTTAGGGGGGGTCGCCAATGAGCAGTTCTTC.

The sample holds a few counts of this clonotype. V and J are TRBV15 and TRBJ1-1, with TRBD1 as a possible D gene (6 bases). This CDR3 region has 15 residues. V gave up 8 bases and J gave up 0 bases, with 16 bases separating them. CDR1 and CDR2 (germline): LNHNV, YYDKDF (reference sequence). In DNA form, the CDR3 reads TGTGCCACCTCCAGGGGCGCCATATTGAACACTGAAGCTTTCTTT. This sequence encodes CATSRGAILNTEAFF.

V is TRBV4-2 and J is TRBJ2-7, with 9 bases that match TRBD1. Germline CDR1 LGHNA, CDR2 YNFKEQ. With 5 bases clipped from V and 5 bases from J, the junction kept 7 bases outside the gene matches. The CDR3 contains 14 residues. CDR3 nucleotide sequence: TGTGCCAGCAGCTCCGGGACAGGGACGAACGAGCAGTACTTC. Translation gives CASSSGTGTNEQYF.

This clonotype was picked up many times. The chain recombines TRBV29-1 with TRBJ1-2, with D unresolved. The germline V gene has CDR1 SQVTM and CDR2 ANQGSEA. The CDR3 extends over 13 amino acids. V lost 3 bases and J lost 4, with 12 bases in between. DNA of the CDR3: TGCAGCGTTGAGAAAGGACGGAGCTATGGCTACACCTTC. Its translation is CSVEKGRSYGYTF. Based on the CDR3 plus reference TRBV29-1 and TRBJ1-2, the full variable domain is SAVISQKPSRDICQRGTSLTIQCQVDSQVTMMFWYRQQPGQSLTLIATANQGSEATYESGFVIDKFPISRPNLTFSTLTVSNMSPEDSSIYLCSVEKGRSYGYTFGSGTRLTVV.

This clonotype was found a few times. This chain joins TRBV20-1 and TRBJ2-3; weak D call: TRBD2 (6 bases). Germline CDR1 reads DFQATT; CDR2 reads SNEGSKA (reference sequence). The CDR3 is 13 amino acids. Trimming pared 1 base from V and 4 bases from J, leaving 9 bases between. The CDR3 here is CSARGGVPDTQYF. CDR3 nucleotide sequence: TGCAGTGCTAGAGGCGGGGTGCCAGATACGCAGTATTTT.

The V call is TRBV30, the J call TRBJ2-1, with a tentative D call TRBD2 (5 bases). The CDR3 extends over 14 amino acids. Per the germline V gene, CDR1 is GTSNPN and CDR2 is SVGIG (reference sequence). V lost 8 bases, J lost 0 bases, and 14 bases lay in between. CDR3 protein: CARTDRNSYNEQFF. The CDR3 DNA is TGTGCCAGGACTGACCGAAACTCCTACAATGAGCAGTTCTTC.

The CDR3 DNA reads TGTGCCAGCAGCATAGGGGGCGCAGGGGAAAAACTGTTTTTT. Protein product: CASSIGGAGEKLFF. The chain links TRBV12-3 or TRBV12-4 to TRBJ1-4; 7 bases align to TRBD1. CDR3 length: 14 residues. With 6 bases clipped from V and 8 bases from J, the junction kept 9 bases outside the gene matches.

J is TRBJ2-1 and V is TRBV28; D is ambiguous. The CDR3 is 17 amino acids. Per germline, CDR1 MDHEN and CDR2 SYDVKM. Trimming took 6 bases from V and 9 from J, leaving 27 bases between them. The DNA of the CDR3 is TGTGCCAGCAGAGCCACGGCAAGTTTCGCCAGTTTGATTGAGCAGTTCTTC. This translates into CASRATASFASLIEQFF. The full variable domain, in which reference TRBV28 and TRBJ2-1 provide the parts outside the CDR3, is DVKVTQSSRYLVKRTGEKVFLECVQDMDHENMFWYRQDPGLGLRLIYFSYDVKMKEKGDIPEGYSVSREKKERFSLILESASTNQTSMYLCASRATASFASLIEQFFGPGTRLTVL.

This clonotype was picked up a small number of times. The chain recombines TRBV9 with TRBJ2-5; D possibly corresponds to TRBD2 (7 bases). Germline lookup yields CDR1 SGDLS and CDR2 YYNGEE. The CDR3 sequence is 16 residues long. V lost 3 bases, J lost 4 bases, and 19 bases lay in between. CDR3 sequence: CASSEGKQGGAETQYF. The CDR3 DNA is TGTGCCAGCAGCGAGGGGAAACAGGGAGGGGCAGAGACCCAGTACTTC.

This clonotype was recorded many times. The chain recombines TRBV12-3 or TRBV12-4 with TRBJ1-2; TRBD1 aligns across 11 bases. J was trimmed by 1 base and V by 5 bases; bases with no gene match: 3. The length of the CDR3 is 15 residues. CDR3: CASSAGTGGNYGYTF. For the CDR3, the DNA is TGTGCCAGCAGTGCTGGGACAGGGGGTAACTATGGCTACACCTTC.

This chain uses TRBV30 with TRBJ2-5, with D possibly being TRBD1 (6 bases). V lost 7 bases to trimming and J lost 0 bases, with 15 bases between them. This CDR3 comprises 14 residues. CDR1 is GTSNPN, CDR2 SVGIG, per germline (reference sequence). CDR3 sequence (DNA): TGTGCCTATCGGTCACAGGGCCACCAAGAGACCCAGTACTTC. It yields the protein CAYRSQGHQETQYF.

The chain uses TRBV28 and TRBJ2-3; D ambiguous. CDR1 and CDR2 (germline): MDHEN, SYDVKM. Trimming cost V 5 bases and J 0 bases, with 18 bases left between them. The length of the CDR3 is 17 residues. CDR3 sequence (DNA): TGTGCCAGCAGTGACCTGAAACTAACTTCTAGCACAGATACGCAGTATTTT. It encodes CASSDLKLTSSTDTQYF.

This chain links TRBV10-3 with TRBJ1-5; D is possibly TRBD1 (5 bases). V lost 0 bases, J lost 1 base, and 10 bases lay in between. CDR3 length equals 16 residues. Germline V gene data show CDR1 as ENHRY and CDR2 as SYGVKD. The CDR3 here is CAISESRGISNQPQHF. CDR3 sequence (DNA): TGTGCCATCAGTGAGTCAAGGGGTATAAGCAATCAGCCCCAGCATTTT.

This clonotype was observed a handful of times. The gene calls are TRBV27 and TRBJ2-7, with D perhaps assigned TRBD1 or TRBD2 (5 bases each). The CDR3 has 13 amino acids. CDR1 MNHEY and CDR2 SMNVEV come from the germline V gene (reference sequence). V shed 4 bases and J shed 4 bases, with 11 bases lying between them. CDR3 nucleotide sequence: TGTGCCAGCAGTTCCGGGGCCGGGTACGAGCAGTACTTC. Translated: CASSSGAGYEQYF.

The chain couples TRBV6-1 to TRBJ2-1, with a weak D call TRBD1 (5 bases). CDR1 MNHNS and CDR2 SASEGT come from the germline V gene. The CDR3 consists of 15 residues. Deletions cut 6 bases from V and 7 bases from J, with 19 bases between. The CDR3 reads CASSPGYLEANEQFF. CDR3 nucleotides: TGTGCCAGCAGCCCAGGGTATCTCGAGGCGAATGAGCAGTTCTTC.

The table lists this clonotype with a count of one. Germline is not matched at one junction end, which may reflect a read error. This chain connects TRBV20-1 to TRBJ2-3, with TRBD2 identical over 11 bases. The CDR3 has 19 amino acids. Germline V lookup: CDR1 DFQATT, CDR2 SNEGSKA (reference sequence). The CDR3 protein is CCASRGLAVTTYSTDTQYF. As DNA, the CDR3 is TGCTGTGCTAGTCGGGGACTAGCGGTCACCACCTATAGCACAGATACGCAGTATTTT.

The chain joins TRBV20-1 to TRBJ1-2; 10 bases align to TRBD1. J was trimmed by 4 bases and V by 6 bases; bases with no gene match: 8. The CDR3 consists of 14 residues. The germline CDR1 and CDR2 sequences are DFQATT and SNEGSKA (reference sequence). DNA of the CDR3: TGCAGTGCCAGCCCGACAGGGGGCGCCTATGGCTACACCTTC. Translated, it gives CSASPTGGAYGYTF.

This sequence joins TRBV27 and TRBJ2-7, with D unresolved. Germline V gene data show CDR1 as MNHEY and CDR2 as SMNVEV (reference sequence). The CDR3 is made up of 15 amino acids. With 5 bases removed from V and 0 bases from J, the gap between germline ends came to 14 bases. This CDR3 reads CASSRFADASYEQYF. For the CDR3, the DNA is TGTGCCAGCAGTCGATTCGCGGACGCCTCCTACGAGCAGTACTTC.

This clonotype was picked up many times. The chain combines TRBV7-9 with TRBJ2-7, with 8 bases identical to TRBD2. The germline V gene encodes CDR1 SEHNR and CDR2 FQNEAQ (reference sequence). V lost 2 bases and J lost 0; bases outside the gene matches: 3. The CDR3 sequence is 15 residues long. The CDR3 nucleotides are TGTGCCAGCAGCTTACAGCGGGGGAGCTCCTACGAGCAGTACTTC. It encodes CASSLQRGSSYEQYF.

This clonotype was detected many times. V is TRBV20-1 and J is TRBJ2-5; D gene ambiguous. Trimming shortened V by 6 bases and J by 2 bases, and 10 bases separated the two germline ends. CDR1 and CDR2 (germline): DFQATT, SNEGSKA (reference sequence). This CDR3 is built from 12 residues. As DNA, the CDR3 is TGCAGTGCCACGACATTGCAAGAGACCCAGTACTTC. Amino acid sequence: CSATTLQETQYF.

This clonotype occurred a few times. V is TRBV14 and J is TRBJ2-3; 9 positions match TRBD2. The ends lost 3 bases at V and 9 bases at J; junction bases unmatched: 4. The V gene's germline CDR1 is SGHDN and CDR2 FVKESK. The CDR3 has 13 residues. CDR3 DNA sequence: TGTGCCAGCAGCCATGCGGGAGGGCCAACGCAGTATTTT. Encoded protein: CASSHAGGPTQYF.

This CDR3 is CASRGTSASQETQYF. The CDR3 coding sequence is TGCGCCAGCAGGGGGACTAGCGCTTCGCAAGAGACCCAGTACTTC. The chain joins TRBV5-1 to TRBJ2-5, with 10 bases that match TRBD2. After removal of 5 bases from V and 2 bases from J, the junction contained 6 bases not matched to a gene. Germline V gives CDR1 SGHRS, CDR2 YFSETQ. The CDR3 is 15 residues long.

This clonotype was found many times. The V and J genes are TRBV12-3 or TRBV12-4 and TRBJ2-3, with a possible D match to TRBD1 (5 bases). CDR3 length: 14 amino acids. The V gene lost 1 base and the J gene lost 3 bases, with 8 bases spanning the gap. DNA of the CDR3: TGTGCCAGCAGTTTAGGGGGCTGGACAGATACGCAGTATTTT. Encoded protein: CASSLGGWTDTQYF.